In its sample, the clone carrying this TCR beta chain was seen many times. Its specificity is not known. V lost 0 bases, J lost 6 bases, and 9 bases lay in between. This CDR3 is 13 amino acids long. In germline, CDR1 is SGHRS, CDR2 YFSETQ. From RNA transcripts, TCR beta CDR3 regions were amplified. HTBI primers were employed in a first-round RT-PCR of the TCR CDR3. MiXCR, applied by TCRdb to the multiplex PCR reads, yields one record per CDR3 protein. The table lists roughly 500,000 distinct CDR3 sequences, about 45% of them singletons. This record comes from a study of T cells in Graves' hyperthyroidism and ophthalmopathy. General study results and limits: The model predicted ophthalmopathy a median around 6.5 months before onset. Researchers report that a 13 V-J model separated ophthalmopathy from stable hyperthyroidism. Within blood appeared most thyroid clonotypes that had expanded above 0.001.

The TCR comes from an adult woman with Graves' disease, either hyperthyroidism or ophthalmopathy (not recorded which). The chain uses TRBV5-1 and TRBJ1-1, with D uncertain. The sample was peripheral blood or thyroid tissue (not recorded which). CDR3 coding DNA: TGCGCCAGCAGCTTGGACCGAAGGCCTGAAGCTTTCTTT. It is translated as CASSLDRRPEAFF.